The 16 T cell receptor beta chains presented below share a single source sample, sequenced in a study of shared clonotypes between healthy human individuals. TCRdb's table, derived via immunoSEQ multiplex PCR, lists solely in-frame clones and lacks some. The sample lists some 500,000 clones; about 96% were seen once. The source material was naive CD4+ T cells sorted from blood. The subset was: CD45RA+ positively selected. The source of these receptors is a woman aged 25 to 39 in good health.

V is TRBV27 and J is TRBJ2-1, with TRBD2 identical over 12 bases. Germline V lookup: CDR1 MNHEY, CDR2 SMNVEV (reference sequence). This CDR3 is 19 amino acids long. V was clipped by 2 bases and J by 0 bases; unmatched bases: 8. DNA of the CDR3: TGTGCCAGCAGTTTAAGGCTAGCGGGAGGGCCGGGCTCCTACAATGAGCAGTTCTTC. It codes for CASSLRLAGGPGSYNEQFF.

The V gene is TRBV11-2, the J gene TRBJ1-2; maybe TRBD1 (5 bases). The length of the CDR3 is 16 residues. CDR1 SGHAT and CDR2 FQNNGV come from the germline V gene. Between the trimmed V and J ends, which lost 3 bases and 0 bases, there was a span of 14 bases. The CDR3 reads CASSFNRDATNYGYTF. The CDR3 region has the DNA TGTGCCAGCAGCTTCAACCGGGACGCGACTAACTATGGCTACACCTTC.

This chain joins TRBV2 and TRBJ1-2; 11 bases fit TRBD1. The CDR3 sequence is 16 residues long. Trimming cost V 0 bases and J 4 bases; bases outside gene matches: 4. Looked up from germline, CDR1 is SNHLY and CDR2 is FYNNEI. The CDR3 nucleotides are TGTGCCAGCAGTGAAGCGGGGACAGGGGGAGGCTATGGCTACACCTTC. Its protein product is CASSEAGTGGGYGYTF.

V usage is TRBV2 and J usage is TRBJ1-2; D is ambiguous. Trimming pared 1 base from V and 4 bases from J, leaving 7 bases between. Per the germline V gene, CDR1 is SNHLY and CDR2 is FYNNEI. This CDR3 comprises 13 residues. CDR3 DNA sequence: TGTGCCAGCAGTGAAGATGCGCTCTATGGCTACACCTTC. As protein: CASSEDALYGYTF.

CDR3 protein: CASSPRLAGEGTDTQYF. The CDR3 DNA reads TGTGCCAGCTCACCACGGTTAGCGGGAGAGGGTACAGATACGCAGTATTTT. This chain links TRBV18 with TRBJ2-3, with 9 bases that match TRBD2. Germline V gives CDR1 KGHSH, CDR2 LQKENI. This CDR3 has 17 amino acids. The V gene end was trimmed by 1 base and the J gene end by 3 bases; junction bases not matched to a gene: 8.

This rearrangement joins TRBV18 to TRBJ2-7; tentatively, D is TRBD1 (6 bases). Germline CDR1 and CDR2: KGHSH and LQKENI. The V gene lost 2 bases and the J gene lost 2 bases, with 7 bases spanning the gap. The CDR3 extends over 13 amino acids. DNA for the CDR3: TGTGCCAGCTCACCAGGGGACACCTACGAGCAGTACTTC. Protein sequence: CASSPGDTYEQYF.

V gene TRBV30 combines with J gene TRBJ1-2; the D is unclear. The germline V gene encodes CDR1 GTSNPN and CDR2 SVGIG (reference sequence). Deletions cut 0 bases from V and 5 bases from J, with 16 bases between. The CDR3 consists of 15 residues. CDR3 sequence: CAWSVPSPWVYGYTF. The CDR3 nucleotides are TGTGCCTGGAGTGTACCCTCCCCCTGGGTTTATGGCTACACCTTC.

The CDR3 coding sequence is TGTGCCAGCAAGTCCGGGACTAGTATCTACGAGCAGTACTTC. It yields the protein CASKSGTSIYEQYF. This chain connects TRBV27 to TRBJ2-7, with 8 nucleotides matching TRBD2. This CDR3 comprises 14 residues. The germline V gene encodes CDR1 MNHEY and CDR2 SMNVEV (reference sequence). V shed 7 bases, J shed 3 bases, and the junction held 8 bases outside the gene matches.

The chain has TRBV7-3 and TRBJ2-3; a weak D match, TRBD2 (5 bases). V gave up 5 bases and J gave up 4 bases, with 22 bases separating them. Germline assignment: CDR1 SGHTA and CDR2 FQGTGA. The CDR3 totals 17 residues. CDR3 coding DNA: TGTGCCAGCAGCCCGTCCCCAACCCTCGGGGTGCCAGATACGCAGTATTTT. As protein: CASSPSPTLGVPDTQYF.

The chain links TRBV27 to TRBJ1-5; D is unclear. This CDR3 spans 11 amino acids. Germline V gene data show CDR1 as MNHEY and CDR2 as SMNVEV (reference sequence). Trimming took off 7 bases at V and 4 bases at J, with 5 bases between the two ends. The chain's CDR3 is CASNGNQPQHF. Written as DNA, the CDR3 is TGTGCCAGCAACGGGAATCAGCCCCAGCATTTT.

V gene TRBV28 combines with J gene TRBJ2-5, with D possibly being TRBD2 (7 bases). Trimming left V 5 bases short and J 1 base short, with 14 bases between. Germline V gene sequence: CDR1 MDHEN, CDR2 SYDVKM. The CDR3 has 15 amino acids. Written as DNA, the CDR3 is TGTGCCAGCAGTCGGGGAGGGGGGGTCCAAGAGACCCAGTACTTC. Amino acids: CASSRGGGVQETQYF.

This clone was found once. The chain joins TRBV6-1 to TRBJ1-1; D not certain. Trimming shortened V by 0 bases and J by 2 bases, and 7 bases separated the two germline ends. The CDR3 is 14 amino acids. Germline V gives CDR1 MNHNS, CDR2 SASEGT. The CDR3 reads CASSEATYNTEAFF. CDR3 bases: TGTGCCAGCAGTGAAGCCACGTATAACACTGAAGCTTTCTTT.

The genes are TRBV23-1 and TRBJ1-5; a weak D match, TRBD1 (6 bases). TRBV23-1 has ORF status, its function being uncertain. The CDR3 is 14 amino acids. Trimming took off 0 bases at V and 4 bases at J, with 7 bases between the two ends. The CDR3 sequence is CASSQSGQNQPQHF. The CDR3 region has the DNA TGCGCCAGCAGTCAATCCGGACAGAATCAGCCCCAGCATTTT.

The V and J genes are TRBV18 and TRBJ2-2; 8 bases match TRBD2. CDR1 is KGHSH and CDR2 is LQKENI in the germline V gene. The CDR3 covers 14 residues. V shed 4 bases, J shed 4 bases, and the junction held 2 bases outside the gene matches. The CDR3 loop reads CASSLREGTGELFF. CDR3 nucleotide sequence: TGTGCCAGCTCACTTCGGGAGGGCACCGGGGAGCTGTTTTTT.

This chain uses TRBV5-4 with TRBJ2-2, with D possibly being TRBD2 (7 bases). CDR1 and CDR2 (germline): SGHNT, YYREEE (reference sequence). Between the trimmed V and J ends, which lost 4 bases and 7 bases, there was a span of 17 bases. The length of the CDR3 is 15 residues. CDR3 nucleotides: TGTGCCAGCAGCCAGAGGGGGGGCGATGTCGGGGAGCTGTTTTTT. Its protein product is CASSQRGGDVGELFF.

The V and J genes are TRBV19 and TRBJ2-3; D is uncertain. Germline V gene sequence: CDR1 LNHDA, CDR2 SQIVND (reference sequence). This CDR3 spans 16 amino acids. V gave up 3 bases and J gave up 2 bases, with 15 bases separating them. This CDR3 is CASSISGWDNTDTQYF. CDR3 in DNA: TGTGCCAGTAGTATTTCTGGATGGGATAACACAGATACGCAGTATTTT.